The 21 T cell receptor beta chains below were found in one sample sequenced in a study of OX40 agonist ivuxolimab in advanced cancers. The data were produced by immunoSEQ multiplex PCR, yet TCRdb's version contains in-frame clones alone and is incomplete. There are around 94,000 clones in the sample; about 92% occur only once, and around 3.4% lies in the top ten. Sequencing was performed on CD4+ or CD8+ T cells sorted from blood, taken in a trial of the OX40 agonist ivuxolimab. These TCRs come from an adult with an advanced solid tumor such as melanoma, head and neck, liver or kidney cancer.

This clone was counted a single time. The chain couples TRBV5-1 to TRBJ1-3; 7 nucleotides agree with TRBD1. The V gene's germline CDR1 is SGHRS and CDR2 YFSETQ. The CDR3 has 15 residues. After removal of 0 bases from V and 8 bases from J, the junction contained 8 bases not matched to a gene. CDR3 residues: CASSLGTDRWDTIYF. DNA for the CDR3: TGCGCCAGCAGCTTGGGGACGGACAGGTGGGACACCATATATTTT.

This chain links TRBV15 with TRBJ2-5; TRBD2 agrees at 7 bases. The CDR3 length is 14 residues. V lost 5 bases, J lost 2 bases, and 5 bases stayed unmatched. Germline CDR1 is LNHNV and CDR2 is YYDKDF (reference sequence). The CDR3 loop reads CATSGRAGQETQYF. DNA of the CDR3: TGTGCCACCAGCGGTAGAGCGGGACAAGAGACCCAGTACTTC.

CDR3 DNA: TGTGCCAGCAACTTCGGACAGGGAAACACTGAAGCTTTCTTT. It codes for CASNFGQGNTEAFF. The genes are TRBV5-8 and TRBJ1-1; 8 bases agree with TRBD1. Germline V gene data show CDR1 as SGHTS and CDR2 as YDEGEE. The CDR3 has 14 residues. With V trimmed by 6 bases and J by 2 bases, 6 bases remained unmatched.

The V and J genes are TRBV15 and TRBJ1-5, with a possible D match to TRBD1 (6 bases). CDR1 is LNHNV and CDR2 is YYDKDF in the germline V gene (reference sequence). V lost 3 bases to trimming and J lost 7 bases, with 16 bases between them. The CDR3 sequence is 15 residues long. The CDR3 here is CATSRARGRNQPQHF. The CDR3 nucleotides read TGTGCCACCAGCAGGGCCAGGGGAAGGAACCAGCCCCAGCATTTT.

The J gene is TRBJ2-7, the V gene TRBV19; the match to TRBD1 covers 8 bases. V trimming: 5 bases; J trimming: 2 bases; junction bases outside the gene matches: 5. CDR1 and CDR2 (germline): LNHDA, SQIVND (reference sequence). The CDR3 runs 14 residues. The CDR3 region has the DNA TGTGCCAGTAGTTTCGGGACAGGAGCCTACGAGCAGTACTTC. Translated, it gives CASSFGTGAYEQYF.

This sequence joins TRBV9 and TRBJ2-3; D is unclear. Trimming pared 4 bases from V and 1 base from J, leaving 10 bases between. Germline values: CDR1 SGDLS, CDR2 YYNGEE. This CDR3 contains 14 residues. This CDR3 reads CASSPGPRTDTQYF. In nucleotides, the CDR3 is TGTGCCAGCAGCCCCGGGCCTCGCACAGATACGCAGTATTTT.

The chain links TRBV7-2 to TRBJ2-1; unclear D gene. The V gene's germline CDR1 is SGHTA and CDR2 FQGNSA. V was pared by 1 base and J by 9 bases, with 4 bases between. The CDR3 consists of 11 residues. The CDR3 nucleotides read TGTGCCAGCAGCTTAGTAGGTGAGCAGTTCTTC. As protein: CASSLVGEQFF.

CDR3 bases: TGCAGCGTGGCAGGGGGCATGAACACTGAAGCTTTCTTT. This gives the protein CSVAGGMNTEAFF. The V and J genes are TRBV29-1 and TRBJ1-1; TRBD1 matches 8 bases. Trimming took 6 bases from V and 0 from J; bases not matched to a gene: 3. Germline values: CDR1 SQVTM, CDR2 ANQGSEA. The CDR3 is made up of 13 amino acids. Full variable domain (outside the CDR3, taken from reference TRBV29-1 and TRBJ1-1): SAVISQKPSRDICQRGTSLTIQCQVDSQVTMMFWYRQQPGQSLTLIATANQGSEATYESGFVIDKFPISRPNLTFSTLTVSNMSPEDSSIYLCSVAGGMNTEAFFGQGTRLTVV.

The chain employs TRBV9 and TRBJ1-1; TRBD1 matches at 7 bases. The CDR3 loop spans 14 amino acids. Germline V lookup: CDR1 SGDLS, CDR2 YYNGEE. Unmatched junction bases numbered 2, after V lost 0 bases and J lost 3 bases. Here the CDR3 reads CASSVDQGDTEAFF. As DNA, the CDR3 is TGTGCCAGCAGCGTAGACCAGGGGGACACTGAAGCTTTCTTT.

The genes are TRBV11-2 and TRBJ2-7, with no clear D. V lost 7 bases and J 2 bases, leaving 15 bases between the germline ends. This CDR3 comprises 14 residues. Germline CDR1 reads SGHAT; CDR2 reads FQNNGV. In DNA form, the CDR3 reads TGTGCCAGCAACCCCCTCGGGCAGACCTACGAGCAGTACTTC. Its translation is CASNPLGQTYEQYF.

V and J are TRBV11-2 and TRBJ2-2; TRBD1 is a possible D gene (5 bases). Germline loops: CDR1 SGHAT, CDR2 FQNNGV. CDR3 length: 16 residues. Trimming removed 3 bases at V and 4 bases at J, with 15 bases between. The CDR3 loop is CASSLFLPGPTGELFF. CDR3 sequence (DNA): TGTGCCAGCAGCTTGTTTCTCCCAGGGCCCACCGGGGAGCTGTTTTTT. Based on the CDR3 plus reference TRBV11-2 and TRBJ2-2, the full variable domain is EAGVAQSPRYKIIEKRQSVAFWCNPISGHATLYWYQQILGQGPKLLIQFQNNGVVDDSQLPKDRFSAERLKGVDSTLKIQPAKLEDSAVYLCASSLFLPGPTGELFFGEGSRLTVL.

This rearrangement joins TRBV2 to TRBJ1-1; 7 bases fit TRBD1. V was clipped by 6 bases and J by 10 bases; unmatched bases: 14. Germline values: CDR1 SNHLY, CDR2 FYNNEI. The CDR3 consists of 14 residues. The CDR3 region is CASREQGWSVGAFF. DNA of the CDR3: TGTGCCAGCAGGGAACAGGGGTGGTCGGTAGGAGCTTTCTTT.

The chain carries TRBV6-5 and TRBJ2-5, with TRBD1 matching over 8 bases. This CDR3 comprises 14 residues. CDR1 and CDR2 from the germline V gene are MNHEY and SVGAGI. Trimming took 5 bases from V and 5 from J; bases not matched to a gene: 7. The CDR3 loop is CASSPRTGLETQYF. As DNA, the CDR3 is TGTGCCAGCAGTCCTAGGACAGGGCTGGAGACCCAGTACTTC.

This CDR3 reads CASSFVGRGHSPLHF. The CDR3 nucleotides read TGTGCCAGCAGTTTCGTTGGCAGGGGGCATTCACCCCTCCACTTT. This chain joins TRBV27 and TRBJ1-6, with TRBD1 identical over 8 bases. Trimming took 3 bases from V and 8 from J; bases not matched to a gene: 6. The CDR3 consists of 15 residues. CDR1 and CDR2 (germline): MNHEY, SMNVEV (reference sequence).

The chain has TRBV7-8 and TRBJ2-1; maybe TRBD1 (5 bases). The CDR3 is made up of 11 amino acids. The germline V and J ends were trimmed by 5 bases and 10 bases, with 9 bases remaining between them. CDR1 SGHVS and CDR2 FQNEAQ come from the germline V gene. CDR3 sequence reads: CASSPGIEQFF. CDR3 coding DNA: TGTGCCAGCAGCCCAGGGATCGAGCAGTTCTTC.

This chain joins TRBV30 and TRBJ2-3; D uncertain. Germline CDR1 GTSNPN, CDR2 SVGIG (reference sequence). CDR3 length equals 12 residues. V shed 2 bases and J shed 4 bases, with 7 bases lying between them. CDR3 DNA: TGTGCCTGGAGTTCCAGGTCAGATACGCAGTATTTT. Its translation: CAWSSRSDTQYF.

The CDR3 sequence is CASSQWDTANEKLFF. The CDR3 DNA reads as TGCGCCAGCAGCCAATGGGACACAGCTAATGAAAAACTGTTTTTT. The gene calls are TRBV4-1 and TRBJ1-4, with D maybe TRBD1 (6 bases). Trimming cost V 2 bases and J 3 bases, with 10 bases left between them. This CDR3 contains 15 residues. CDR1 is MGHRA and CDR2 is YSYEKL in the germline V gene.

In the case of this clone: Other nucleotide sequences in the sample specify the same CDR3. The CDR3 protein is CASRQGNTIYF. CDR3 nucleotide sequence: TGTGCCAGCAGGCAGGGAAACACCATATATTTT. V usage is TRBV6-1 and J usage is TRBJ1-3, with D unclear. Trimming removed 6 bases from V and 4 bases from J, with 4 bases in between. This CDR3 contains 11 residues. The germline CDR1 and CDR2 sequences are MNHNS and SASEGT.

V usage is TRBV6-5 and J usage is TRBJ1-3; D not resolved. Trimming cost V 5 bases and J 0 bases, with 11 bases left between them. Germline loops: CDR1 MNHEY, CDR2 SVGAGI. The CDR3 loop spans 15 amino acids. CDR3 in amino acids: CASSTGYSSGNTIYF. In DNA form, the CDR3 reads TGTGCCAGCAGTACCGGATACTCCTCTGGAAACACCATATATTTT.

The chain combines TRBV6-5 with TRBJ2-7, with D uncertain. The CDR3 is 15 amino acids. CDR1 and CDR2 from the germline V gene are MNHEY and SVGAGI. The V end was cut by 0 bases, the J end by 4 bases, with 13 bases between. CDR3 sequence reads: CASSYSGPPGYEQYF. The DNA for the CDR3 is TGTGCCAGCAGTTACTCAGGACCCCCAGGTTACGAGCAGTACTTC.

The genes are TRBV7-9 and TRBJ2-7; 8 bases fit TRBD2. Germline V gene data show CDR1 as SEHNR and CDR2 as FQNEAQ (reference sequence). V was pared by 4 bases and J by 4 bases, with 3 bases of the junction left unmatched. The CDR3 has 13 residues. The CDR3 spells CASSSSGGYEQYF. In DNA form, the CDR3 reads TGTGCCAGCAGCTCGAGCGGGGGATACGAGCAGTACTTC.